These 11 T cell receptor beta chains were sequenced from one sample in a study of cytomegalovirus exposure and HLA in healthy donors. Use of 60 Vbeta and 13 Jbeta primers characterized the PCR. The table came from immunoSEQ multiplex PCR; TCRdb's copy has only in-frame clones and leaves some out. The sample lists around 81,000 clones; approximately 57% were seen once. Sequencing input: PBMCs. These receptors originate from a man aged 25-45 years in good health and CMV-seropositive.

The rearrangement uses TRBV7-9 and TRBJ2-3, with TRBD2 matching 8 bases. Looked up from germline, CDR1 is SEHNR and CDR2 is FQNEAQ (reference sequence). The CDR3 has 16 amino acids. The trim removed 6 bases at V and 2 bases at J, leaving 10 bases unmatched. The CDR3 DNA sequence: TGTGCCAGCAGGAGGAGCGGGAGTGGCCCCACAGATACGCAGTATTTT. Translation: CASRRSGSGPTDTQYF.

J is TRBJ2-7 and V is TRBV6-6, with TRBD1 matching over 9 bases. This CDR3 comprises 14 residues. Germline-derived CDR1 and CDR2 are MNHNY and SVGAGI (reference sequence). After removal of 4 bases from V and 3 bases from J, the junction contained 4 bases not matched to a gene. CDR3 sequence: CASSSWTGVYEQYF. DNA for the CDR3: TGTGCCAGCAGTTCCTGGACAGGGGTCTACGAGCAGTACTTC.

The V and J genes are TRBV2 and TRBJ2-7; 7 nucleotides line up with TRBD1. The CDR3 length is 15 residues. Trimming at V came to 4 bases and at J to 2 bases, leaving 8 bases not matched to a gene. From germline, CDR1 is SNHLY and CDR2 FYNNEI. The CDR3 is CASSGMGQSPYEQYF. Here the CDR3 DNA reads TGTGCCAGCAGTGGAATGGGACAGTCACCCTACGAGCAGTACTTC.

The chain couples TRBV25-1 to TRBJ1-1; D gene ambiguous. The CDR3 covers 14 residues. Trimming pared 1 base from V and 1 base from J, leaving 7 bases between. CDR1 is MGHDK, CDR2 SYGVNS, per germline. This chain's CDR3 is CASSESYGNTEAFF. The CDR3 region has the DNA TGTGCCAGCAGTGAATCCTACGGGAACACTGAAGCTTTCTTT.

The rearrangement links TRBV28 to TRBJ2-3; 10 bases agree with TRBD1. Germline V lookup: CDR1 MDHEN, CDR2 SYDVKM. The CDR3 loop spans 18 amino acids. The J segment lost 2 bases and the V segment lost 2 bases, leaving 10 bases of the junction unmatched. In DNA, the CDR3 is TGTGCCAGCAGTTTAGCGGGACAGGGGTTAATGGCCACAGATACGCAGTATTTT. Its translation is CASSLAGQGLMATDTQYF.

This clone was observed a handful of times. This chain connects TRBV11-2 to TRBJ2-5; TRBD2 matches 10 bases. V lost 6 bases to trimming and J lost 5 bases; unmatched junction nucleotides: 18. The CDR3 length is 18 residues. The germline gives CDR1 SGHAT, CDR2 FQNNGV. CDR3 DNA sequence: TGTGCCAGCAGGTTTCGGGGGCCTAGCGGGAGTTTGGTTGAGACCCAGTACTTC. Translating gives CASRFRGPSGSLVETQYF.

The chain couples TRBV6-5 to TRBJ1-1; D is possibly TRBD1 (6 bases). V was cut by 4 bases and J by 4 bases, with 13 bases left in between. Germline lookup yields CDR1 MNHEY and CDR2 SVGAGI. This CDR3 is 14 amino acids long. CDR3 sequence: CASSSPRDITEAFF. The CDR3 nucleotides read TGTGCCAGCAGTTCCCCCCGGGACATCACTGAAGCTTTCTTT.

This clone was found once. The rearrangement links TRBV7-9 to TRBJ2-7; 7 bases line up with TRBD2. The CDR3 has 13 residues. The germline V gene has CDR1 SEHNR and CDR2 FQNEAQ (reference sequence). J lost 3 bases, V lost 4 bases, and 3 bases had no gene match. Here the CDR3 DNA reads TGTGCCAGCAGCTCCGCGGGAGACTACGAGCAGTACTTC. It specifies CASSSAGDYEQYF.

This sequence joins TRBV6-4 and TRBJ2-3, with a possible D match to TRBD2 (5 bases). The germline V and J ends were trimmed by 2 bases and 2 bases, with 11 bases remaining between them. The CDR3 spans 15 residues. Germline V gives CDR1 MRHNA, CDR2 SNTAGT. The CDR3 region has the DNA TGTGCCAGCAGTGACGAAGCGGCCGTCACAGATACGCAGTATTTT. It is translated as CASSDEAAVTDTQYF.

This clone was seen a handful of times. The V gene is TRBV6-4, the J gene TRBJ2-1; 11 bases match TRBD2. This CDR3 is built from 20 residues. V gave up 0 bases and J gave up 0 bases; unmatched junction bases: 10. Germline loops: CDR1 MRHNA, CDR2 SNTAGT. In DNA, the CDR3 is TGTGCCAGCAGTGACTCGTCCCGACTTAGCGGGAGGGCCTCCTACAATGAGCAGTTCTTC. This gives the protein CASSDSSRLSGRASYNEQFF.

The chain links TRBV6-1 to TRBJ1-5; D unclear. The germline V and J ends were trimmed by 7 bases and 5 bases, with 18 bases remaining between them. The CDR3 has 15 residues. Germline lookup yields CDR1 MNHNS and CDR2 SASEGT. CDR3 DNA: TGTGCCAGCATGAGTCCAGGCTCCCCTCATCAGCCCCAGCATTTT. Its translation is CASMSPGSPHQPQHF.